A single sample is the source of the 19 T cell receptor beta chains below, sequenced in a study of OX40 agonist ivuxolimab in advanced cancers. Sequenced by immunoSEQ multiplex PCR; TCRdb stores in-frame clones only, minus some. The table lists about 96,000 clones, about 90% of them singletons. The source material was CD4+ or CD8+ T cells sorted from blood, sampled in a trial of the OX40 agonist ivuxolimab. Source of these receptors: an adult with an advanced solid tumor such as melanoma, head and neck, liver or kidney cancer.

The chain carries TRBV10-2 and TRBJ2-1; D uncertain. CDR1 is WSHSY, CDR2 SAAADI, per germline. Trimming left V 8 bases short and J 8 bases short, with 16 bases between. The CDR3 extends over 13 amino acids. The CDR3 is CASSPHGPDEQFF. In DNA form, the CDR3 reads TGCGCCAGCTCCCCGCACGGCCCAGATGAGCAGTTCTTC.

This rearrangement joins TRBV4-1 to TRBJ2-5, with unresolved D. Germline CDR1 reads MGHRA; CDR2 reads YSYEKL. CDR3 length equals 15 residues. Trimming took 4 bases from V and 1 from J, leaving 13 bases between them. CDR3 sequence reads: CASSRTPATQETQYF. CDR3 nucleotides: TGCGCCAGCAGCCGCACCCCCGCTACCCAAGAGACCCAGTACTTC.

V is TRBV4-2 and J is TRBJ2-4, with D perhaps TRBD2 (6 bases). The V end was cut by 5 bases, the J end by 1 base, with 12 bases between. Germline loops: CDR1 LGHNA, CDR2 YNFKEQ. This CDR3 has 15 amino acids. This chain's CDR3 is CASSGDSNAKNIQYF. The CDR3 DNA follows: TGTGCCAGCAGCGGGGACTCCAACGCCAAAAACATTCAGTACTTC.

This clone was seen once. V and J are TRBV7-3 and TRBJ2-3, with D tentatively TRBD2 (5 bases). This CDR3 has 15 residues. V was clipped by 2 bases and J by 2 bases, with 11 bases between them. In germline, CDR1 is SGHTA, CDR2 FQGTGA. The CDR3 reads CASSLQADYTDTQYF. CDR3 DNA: TGTGCCAGCAGCTTACAAGCGGATTACACAGATACGCAGTATTTT.

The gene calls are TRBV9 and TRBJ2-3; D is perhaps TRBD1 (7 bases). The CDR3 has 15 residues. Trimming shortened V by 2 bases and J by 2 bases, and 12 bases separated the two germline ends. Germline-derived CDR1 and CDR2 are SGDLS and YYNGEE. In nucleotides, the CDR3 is TGTGCCAGCAGCGTCAGGGGGGCCTACACAGATACGCAGTATTTT. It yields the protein CASSVRGAYTDTQYF. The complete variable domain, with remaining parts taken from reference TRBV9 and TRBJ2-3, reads DSGVTQTPKHLITATGQRVTLRCSPRSGDLSVYWYQQSLDQGLQFLIQYYNGEERAKGNILERFSAQQFPDLHSELNLSSLELGDSALYFCASSVRGAYTDTQYFGPGTRLTVL.

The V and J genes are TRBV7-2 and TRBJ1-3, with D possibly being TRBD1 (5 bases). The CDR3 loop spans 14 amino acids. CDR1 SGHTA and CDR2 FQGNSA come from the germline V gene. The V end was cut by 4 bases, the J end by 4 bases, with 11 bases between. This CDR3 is CASSSRAGGNTIYF. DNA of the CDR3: TGTGCCAGCAGCTCCAGGGCGGGGGGAAACACCATATATTTT.

The CDR3 sequence is CSAPYEQYF. The CDR3 DNA reads TGCAGTGCGCCCTACGAGCAGTACTTC. The rearrangement uses TRBV20-1 and TRBJ2-7, with D uncertain. The CDR3 extends over 9 amino acids. Deletions cut 6 bases from V and 2 bases from J, with 2 bases between. Germline CDR1 DFQATT, CDR2 SNEGSKA (reference sequence).

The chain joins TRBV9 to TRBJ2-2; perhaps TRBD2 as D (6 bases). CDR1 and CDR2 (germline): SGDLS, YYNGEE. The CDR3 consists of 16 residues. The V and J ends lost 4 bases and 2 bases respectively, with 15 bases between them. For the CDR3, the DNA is TGTGCCAGCAGCTATGGGGCGGGGCTCAACACCGGGGAGCTGTTTTTT. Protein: CASSYGAGLNTGELFF.

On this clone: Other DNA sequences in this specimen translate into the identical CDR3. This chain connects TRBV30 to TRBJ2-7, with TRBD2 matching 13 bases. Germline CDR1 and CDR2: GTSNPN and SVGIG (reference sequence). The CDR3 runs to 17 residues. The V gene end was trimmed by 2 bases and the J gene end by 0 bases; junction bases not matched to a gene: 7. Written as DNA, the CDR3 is TGTGCCTGGAGTAGGGGACTAGCGGGACCTTTCTCCTACGAGCAGTACTTC. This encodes CAWSRGLAGPFSYEQYF.

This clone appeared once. The CDR3 DNA is TGTGCCAGCAGTTCTTGGCGACAGGGGGGAACTCTCAATCAGCCCCAGCATTTT. This sequence encodes CASSSWRQGGTLNQPQHF. The rearrangement joins TRBV27 to TRBJ1-5; 9 nucleotides line up with TRBD1. Trimming cost V 4 bases and J 3 bases; bases outside gene matches: 13. This CDR3 has 18 amino acids. Germline-derived CDR1 and CDR2 are MNHEY and SMNVEV (reference sequence).

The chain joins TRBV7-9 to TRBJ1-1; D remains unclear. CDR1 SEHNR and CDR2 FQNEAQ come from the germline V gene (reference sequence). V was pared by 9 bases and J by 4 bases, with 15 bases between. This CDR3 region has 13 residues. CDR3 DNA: TGTGCCAGTTTAATTAACTCGGGCACTGAAGCTTTCTTT. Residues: CASLINSGTEAFF.

The CDR3 DNA sequence: TGTGCCAGCAGGTACCGGGACTCAAACACAGATACGCAGTATTTT. It encodes CASRYRDSNTDTQYF. The gene calls are TRBV2 and TRBJ2-3, with D possibly TRBD2 on 6 matching bases. Trimming left V 6 bases short and J 2 bases short, with 15 bases between. CDR1 is SNHLY and CDR2 is FYNNEI in the germline V gene. This CDR3 contains 15 residues.

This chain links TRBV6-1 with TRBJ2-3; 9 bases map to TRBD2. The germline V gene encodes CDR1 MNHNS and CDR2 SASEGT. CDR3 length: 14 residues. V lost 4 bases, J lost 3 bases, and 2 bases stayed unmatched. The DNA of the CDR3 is TGTGCCAGCAGTGCGGGACTAGCAACAGATACGCAGTATTTT. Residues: CASSAGLATDTQYF.

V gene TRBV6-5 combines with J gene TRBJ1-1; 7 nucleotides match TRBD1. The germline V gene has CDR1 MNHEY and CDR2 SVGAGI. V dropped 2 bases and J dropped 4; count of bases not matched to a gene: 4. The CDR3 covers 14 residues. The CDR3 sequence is CASSYSTGVTEAFF. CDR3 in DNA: TGTGCCAGCAGTTACAGTACAGGGGTCACTGAAGCTTTCTTT.

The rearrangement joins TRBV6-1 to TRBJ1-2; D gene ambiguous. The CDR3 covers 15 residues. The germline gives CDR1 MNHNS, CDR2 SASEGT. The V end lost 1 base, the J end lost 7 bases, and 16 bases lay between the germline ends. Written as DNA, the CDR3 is TGTGCCAGCAGTGAAGTGGGTCGGGAAATCGGTGGCTACACCTTC. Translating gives CASSEVGREIGGYTF.

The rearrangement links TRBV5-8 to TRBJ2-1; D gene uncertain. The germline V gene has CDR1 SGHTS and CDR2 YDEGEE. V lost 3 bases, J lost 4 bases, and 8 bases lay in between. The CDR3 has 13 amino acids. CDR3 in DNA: TGTGCCAGCAGCTCCCGCAGGTACAATGAGCAGTTCTTC. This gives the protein CASSSRRYNEQFF.

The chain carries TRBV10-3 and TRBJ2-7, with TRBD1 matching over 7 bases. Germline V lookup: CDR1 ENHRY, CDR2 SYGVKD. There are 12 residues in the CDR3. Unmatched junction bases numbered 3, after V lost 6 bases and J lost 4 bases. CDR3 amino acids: CAISPTGYEQYF. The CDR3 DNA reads TGTGCCATCAGCCCGACAGGGTACGAGCAGTACTTC.

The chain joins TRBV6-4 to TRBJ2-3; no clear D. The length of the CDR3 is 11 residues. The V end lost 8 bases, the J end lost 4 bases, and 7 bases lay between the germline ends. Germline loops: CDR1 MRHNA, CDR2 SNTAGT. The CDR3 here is CASGSADTQYF. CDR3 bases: TGTGCCAGCGGGTCGGCAGATACGCAGTATTTT.

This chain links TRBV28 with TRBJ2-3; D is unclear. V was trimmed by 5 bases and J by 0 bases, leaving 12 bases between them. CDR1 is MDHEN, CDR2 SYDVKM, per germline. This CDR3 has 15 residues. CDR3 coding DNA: TGTGCCAGCAGTCAGGTCCCTACTAGCACAGATACGCAGTATTTT. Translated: CASSQVPTSTDTQYF.